Detailed here is one TCR beta chain. This sample stems from a study of CD8+ T cells in alopecia areata. As the sequencing template, cDNA was produced by extracting RNA and reverse transcribing it. Repertoires were generated with immunoSEQ multiplex PCR, while TCRdb's copy carries only in-frame clones and drops some. In the table there are 130,000 to 150,000 clones, roughly 44% of which are singletons. This CDR3 is built from 12 residues. In germline, CDR1 is SGHAT, CDR2 FQNNGV. Trimming shortened V by 1 base and J by 6 bases, and 6 bases separated the two germline ends. This TCR derives from a human donor with alopecia areata. Sequencing input: CD4+ T cells sorted from blood. This chain uses TRBV11-2 with TRBJ2-5; D gene ambiguous. CDR3 coding DNA: TGTGCCAGCAGCTTAGTATTCAAGACCCAGTACTTC. Translated, it gives CASSLVFKTQYF.